The 28 T cell receptor beta chains in this list originate from one sample, sequenced in a study of cytomegalovirus exposure and HLA in healthy donors. The PCR employed 60 Vbeta primers together with 13 Jbeta primers. Libraries were prepared by immunoSEQ multiplex PCR; TCRdb keeps only in-frame clonotypes and omits some of them. In the table there are over 95,000 clones, around 77% of which are singletons. Sequences were obtained from PBMCs. These receptors were collected from a woman in her twenties or thirties in good health and CMV-seropositive.

This chain joins TRBV29-1 and TRBJ1-3, with 7 bases aligning to TRBD1. The J segment lost 4 bases and the V segment lost 7 bases, leaving 13 bases of the junction unmatched. The germline gives CDR1 SQVTM, CDR2 ANQGSEA. The CDR3 runs 15 residues. The CDR3 sequence: CSAAHGGQRGNTIYF. The CDR3 DNA sequence: TGCAGCGCAGCACACGGGGGACAGAGGGGAAACACCATATATTTT.

In DNA, the CDR3 is TGCAGCGTTGAGGGCGGGGGAGGGGCTGTGTACGAGCAGTACTTC. It encodes CSVEGGGGAVYEQYF. This chain uses TRBV29-1 with TRBJ2-7, with 7 bases lining up with TRBD2. The germline V gene has CDR1 SQVTM and CDR2 ANQGSEA. V lost 3 bases, J lost 4 bases, and 12 bases stayed unmatched. CDR3 length: 15 residues.

The chain combines TRBV6-1 with TRBJ2-2; 7 bases line up with TRBD1. This CDR3 comprises 14 residues. Looked up from germline, CDR1 is MNHNS and CDR2 is SASEGT. With 11 bases clipped from V and 0 bases from J, the junction kept 6 bases outside the gene matches. CDR3 DNA sequence: TGTGCCGCAAGGACAGGCTCGAACACCGGGGAGCTGTTTTTT. Its protein product is CAARTGSNTGELFF.

This clone appeared a few times. The chain carries TRBV5-4 and TRBJ2-3; the match to TRBD2 covers 12 bases. The CDR3 is 15 residues long. Germline loops: CDR1 SGHNT, CDR2 YYREEE (reference sequence). Trimming took 4 bases from V and 11 from J; bases not matched to a gene: 11. CDR3 amino acids: CASSPGLAGPGMQYF. The CDR3 nucleotides read TGTGCCAGCAGCCCCGGACTAGCGGGGCCCGGTATGCAGTATTTT.

The rearrangement links TRBV6-5 to TRBJ1-1, with D perhaps TRBD1 (5 bases). Per germline, CDR1 MNHEY and CDR2 SVGAGI. This CDR3 is built from 13 residues. Trimming removed 5 bases at V and 0 bases at J, with 7 bases between. The CDR3 DNA reads as TGTGCCAGCAGTGGACATTTGAACACTGAAGCTTTCTTT. The encoded protein is CASSGHLNTEAFF.

The gene calls are TRBV19 and TRBJ1-5; 11 positions agree with TRBD1. Germline lookup yields CDR1 LNHDA and CDR2 SQIVND (reference sequence). The CDR3 covers 16 residues. Unmatched junction bases numbered 7, after V lost 4 bases and J lost 5 bases. The CDR3 DNA follows: TGTGCCAGTAGTACCGACGGACAGGGGGCGTATCAGCCCCAGCATTTT. Residues: CASSTDGQGAYQPQHF. Supplemented by reference TRBV19 and TRBJ1-5, the full variable domain reads DGGITQSPKYLFRKEGQNVTLSCEQNLNHDAMYWYRQDPGQGLRLIYYSQIVNDFQKGDIAEGYSVSREKKESFPLTVTSAQKNPTAFYLCASSTDGQGAYQPQHFGDGTRLSIL.

As DNA, the CDR3 is TGTGCCTGGAGTGTATGGCTAGCGGGAGGCTCCCGGCAAGCCAAAAACATTCAGTACTTC. It is translated as CAWSVWLAGGSRQAKNIQYF. The chain couples TRBV30 to TRBJ2-4, with TRBD2 matching over 11 bases. This CDR3 region has 20 residues. The J segment lost 0 bases and the V segment lost 0 bases, leaving 13 bases of the junction unmatched. Germline assignment: CDR1 GTSNPN and CDR2 SVGIG (reference sequence).

This clone has a single count. This sequence joins TRBV9 and TRBJ1-3; the D is unclear. The V end lost 1 base, the J end lost 0 bases, and 5 bases lay between the germline ends. Germline-derived CDR1 and CDR2 are SGDLS and YYNGEE. CDR3 length: 14 amino acids. DNA for the CDR3: TGTGCCAGCAGCGTAACAAGCTCTGGAAACACCATATATTTT. Encoded protein: CASSVTSSGNTIYF.

The V call is TRBV11-2, the J call TRBJ2-5, with TRBD1 identical over 7 bases. The CDR3 extends over 15 amino acids. Germline CDR1 is SGHAT and CDR2 is FQNNGV. J gave up 2 bases and V 0 bases, and 3 bases lay outside the gene matches. CDR3 residues: CASSLEAGGQETQYF. The DNA for the CDR3 is TGTGCCAGCAGCTTAGAAGCAGGGGGTCAAGAGACCCAGTACTTC.

This chain links TRBV25-1 with TRBJ2-5; 9 bases match TRBD2. The ends lost 6 bases at V and 4 bases at J; junction bases unmatched: 9. The germline CDR1 and CDR2 sequences are MGHDK and SYGVNS. The CDR3 has 15 amino acids. Written as DNA, the CDR3 is TGTGCCAGCAGCCAATTAGCGGGAGTCATAGAGACCCAGTACTTC. The encoded protein is CASSQLAGVIETQYF.

The chain joins TRBV7-2 to TRBJ1-2, with 8 nucleotides matching TRBD1. V lost 2 bases to trimming and J lost 8 bases; unmatched junction nucleotides: 7. From germline, CDR1 is SGHTA and CDR2 FQGNSA. The CDR3 runs 14 residues. CDR3 coding DNA: TGTGCCAGCAGCTTAATCCAGGGGGCGCGGGGCTACACCTTC. Protein: CASSLIQGARGYTF.

The rearrangement joins TRBV5-1 to TRBJ2-7; D may be TRBD1 (6 bases). Per the germline V gene, CDR1 is SGHRS and CDR2 is YFSETQ. The CDR3 has 13 amino acids. Trimming cost V 0 bases and J 4 bases, with 8 bases left between them. CDR3 sequence: CASSLAQGYEQYF. As DNA, the CDR3 is TGCGCCAGCAGCTTGGCCCAGGGGTACGAGCAGTACTTC. Full variable domain (remainder filled in from reference TRBV5-1 and TRBJ2-7): KAGVTQTPRYLIKTRGQQVTLSCSPISGHRSVSWYQQTPGQGLQFLFEYFSETQRNKGNFPGRFSGRQFSNSRSEMNVSTLELGDSALYLCASSLAQGYEQYFGPGTRLTVT.

CDR3 region: CASSRPGTGVPEQYF. In nucleotides, the CDR3 is TGTGCCAGCAGCCGGCCCGGGACAGGGGTTCCCGAGCAGTACTTC. The V gene is TRBV7-9, the J gene TRBJ2-5; TRBD1 agrees at 10 bases. The end of the DNA aligns better with TRBJ2-7, so the J call may be wrong. CDR3 size: 15 residues. Per the germline V gene, CDR1 is SEHNR and CDR2 is FQNEAQ (reference sequence).

The chain couples TRBV7-9 to TRBJ1-5; D is unresolved. CDR1 SEHNR and CDR2 FQNEAQ come from the germline V gene (reference sequence). V was clipped by 3 bases and J by 0 bases, with 6 bases between them. This CDR3 has 14 amino acids. The CDR3 nucleotides are TGTGCCAGCAGCTTTGGCCATAGCAATCAGCCCCAGCATTTT. Its translation: CASSFGHSNQPQHF.

This clone was counted only a few times. Other DNA sequences in the sample encode the same CDR3. The chain has TRBV2 and TRBJ2-7; TRBD2 might be the D (5 bases). Germline CDR1 and CDR2: SNHLY and FYNNEI. The CDR3 runs 13 residues. V was shortened by 6 bases and J by 2 bases, with 11 bases between the two germline ends. The CDR3 region has the DNA TGTGCCAGCAGGGAGGAGGCGGCCTACGAGCAGTACTTC. Protein product: CASREEAAYEQYF.

V and J are TRBV2 and TRBJ2-1, with TRBD2 matching over 13 bases. This CDR3 has 14 amino acids. V dropped 7 bases and J dropped 4; count of bases not matched to a gene: 1. The germline CDR1 and CDR2 sequences are SNHLY and FYNNEI. The CDR3 protein is CASTGLAGYNEQFF. In nucleotides, the CDR3 is TGTGCCAGCACGGGACTAGCGGGGTACAATGAGCAGTTCTTC.

Notes on this clone: One end of the junction does not line up with germline, which may come from a read error. The rearrangement uses TRBV6-1 and TRBJ1-4; D not certain. Germline V lookup: CDR1 MNHNS, CDR2 SASEGT. There are 13 residues in the CDR3. Written as DNA, the CDR3 is TGTGCCAGCAGTGAAAATCTAGGAGCCCGAGGGATTTTT. Encoded protein: CASSENLGARGIF.

V usage is TRBV19 and J usage is TRBJ1-1; a possible D gene is TRBD1 (5 bases). Trimming left V 5 bases short and J 2 bases short, with 12 bases between. The CDR3 totals 14 residues. Looked up from germline, CDR1 is LNHDA and CDR2 is SQIVND (reference sequence). CDR3 residues: CASSPGQGNTEAFF. The CDR3 DNA is TGTGCCAGTAGTCCAGGACAAGGCAACACTGAAGCTTTCTTT.

The chain recombines TRBV11-3 with TRBJ1-1; 10 bases align to TRBD1. The CDR3 sequence is 13 residues long. The trim removed 6 bases at V and 5 bases at J, leaving 3 bases unmatched. The V gene's germline CDR1 is SGHNT and CDR2 YENEEA. This CDR3 reads CASSGQGDTEAFF. The CDR3 nucleotides are TGTGCCAGCAGTGGACAGGGGGATACTGAAGCTTTCTTT.

The rearrangement links TRBV11-3 to TRBJ1-3, with D possibly matching TRBD1 (6 bases). This CDR3 is 16 amino acids long. The V gene lost 6 bases and the J gene lost 4 bases, with 19 bases spanning the gap. In germline, CDR1 is SGHNT, CDR2 YENEEA. Here the CDR3 DNA reads TGTGCCAGCAGTATGGCTTGGCAGGGGTCCGGAAACACCATATATTTT. Translating gives CASSMAWQGSGNTIYF. The variable domain in full, with the rest retrieved from reference TRBV11-3 and TRBJ1-3, is EAGVVQSPRYKIIEKKQPVAFWCNPISGHNTLYWYLQNLGQGPELLIRYENEEAVDDSQLPKDRFSAERLKGVDSTLKIQPAELGDSAVYLCASSMAWQGSGNTIYFGEGSWLTVV.

The V and J genes are TRBV7-9 and TRBJ2-1; D gene unclear. V was pared by 1 base and J by 5 bases, with 18 bases between. The CDR3 is made up of 17 amino acids. Per germline, CDR1 SEHNR and CDR2 FQNEAQ (reference sequence). The CDR3 here is CASSLVHWAPGDNEQFF. Written as DNA, the CDR3 is TGTGCCAGCAGCTTAGTTCACTGGGCCCCTGGTGACAATGAGCAGTTCTTC.

The chain uses TRBV4-1 and TRBJ1-1, with 9 bases that match TRBD1. Germline V gene sequence: CDR1 MGHRA, CDR2 YSYEKL. The CDR3 loop spans 15 amino acids. V gave up 4 bases and J gave up 8 bases; unmatched junction bases: 11. The CDR3 sequence is CASSPADRGSPEAFF. The DNA of the CDR3 is TGCGCCAGCAGCCCTGCGGACAGGGGTAGTCCAGAAGCTTTCTTT.

The chain carries TRBV21-1 and TRBJ2-1; the DNA was not compared with TRBD2, the D call given in the table. TRBV21-1 is described as a pseudogene. This CDR3 has 16 residues. CDR3 region: CASRKEGGRALNEQFF. The DNA for the CDR3 is TGTGCCAGCAGAAAAGAAGGCGGGAGGGCCCTCAATGAGCAGTTCTTC.

The chain joins TRBV2 to TRBJ1-2; TRBD1 aligns across 10 bases. V shed 4 bases, J shed 1 base, and the junction held 0 bases outside the gene matches. This CDR3 spans 14 amino acids. Germline CDR1 reads SNHLY; CDR2 reads FYNNEI. CDR3: CASSGDRGNYGYTF. For the CDR3, the DNA is TGTGCCAGCAGTGGGGACAGGGGTAACTATGGCTACACCTTC.

A few counts support this clone. CDR3 sequence reads: CASTEGDIQNSPLHF. CDR3 sequence (DNA): TGCGCCAGCACCGAAGGGGACATCCAAAATTCACCCCTCCACTTT. J is TRBJ1-6 and V is TRBV5-1; the D gene is possibly TRBD1 (6 bases). Germline V CDR1 and CDR2: SGHRS, YFSETQ. The ends were cut back, 6 bases at V and 7 bases at J, with 17 bases in the middle. This CDR3 is 15 amino acids long. Using reference TRBV5-1 and TRBJ1-6 for the parts outside the CDR3, the full variable domain is KAGVTQTPRYLIKTRGQQVTLSCSPISGHRSVSWYQQTPGQGLQFLFEYFSETQRNKGNFPGRFSGRQFSNSRSEMNVSTLELGDSALYLCASTEGDIQNSPLHFGNGTRLTVT.

The V gene is TRBV7-2, the J gene TRBJ1-5; D unresolved. Per the germline V gene, CDR1 is SGHTA and CDR2 is FQGNSA. CDR3 length: 12 residues. The V gene lost 2 bases and the J gene lost 9 bases, with 8 bases spanning the gap. The CDR3 region is CASSLSTPPQHF. The DNA of the CDR3 is TGTGCCAGCAGCTTAAGCACGCCGCCCCAGCATTTT. Supplemented by reference TRBV7-2 and TRBJ1-5, the full variable domain reads GAGVSQSPSNKVTEKGKDVELRCDPISGHTALYWYRQSLGQGLEFLIYFQGNSAPDKSGLPSDRFSAERTGGSVSTLTIQRTQQEDSAVYLCASSLSTPPQHFGDGTRLSIL.

The V and J genes are TRBV19 and TRBJ1-2, with a tentative D call TRBD1 (6 bases). The CDR3 covers 13 residues. The V gene lost 5 bases and the J gene lost 6 bases, with 13 bases spanning the gap. Germline V gene data show CDR1 as LNHDA and CDR2 as SQIVND (reference sequence). This chain's CDR3 is CASSQNRVDGYTF. The CDR3 coding sequence is TGTGCCAGTAGTCAGAACAGGGTTGATGGCTACACCTTC.

This sequence joins TRBV11-3 and TRBJ1-1, with no clear D. Germline loops: CDR1 SGHNT, CDR2 YENEEA. Trimming took off 8 bases at V and 0 bases at J, with 10 bases between the two ends. This CDR3 has 13 residues. CDR3 residues: CASCVGMNTEAFF. CDR3 bases: TGTGCCAGCTGCGTCGGGATGAACACTGAAGCTTTCTTT.